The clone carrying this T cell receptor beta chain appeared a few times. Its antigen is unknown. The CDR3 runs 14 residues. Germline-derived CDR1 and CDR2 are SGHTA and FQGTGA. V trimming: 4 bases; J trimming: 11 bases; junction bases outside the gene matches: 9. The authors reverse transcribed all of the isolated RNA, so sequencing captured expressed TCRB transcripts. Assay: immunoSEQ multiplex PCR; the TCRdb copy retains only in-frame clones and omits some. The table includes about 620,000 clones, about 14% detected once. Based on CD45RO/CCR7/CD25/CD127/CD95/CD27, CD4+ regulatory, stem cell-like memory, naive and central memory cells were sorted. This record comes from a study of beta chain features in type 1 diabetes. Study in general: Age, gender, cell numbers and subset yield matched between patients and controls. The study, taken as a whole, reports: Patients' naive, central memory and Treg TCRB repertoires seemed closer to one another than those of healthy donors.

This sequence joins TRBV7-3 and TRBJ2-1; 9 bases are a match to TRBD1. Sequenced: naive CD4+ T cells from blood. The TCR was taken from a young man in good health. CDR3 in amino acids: CASSSLDRGSKQFF. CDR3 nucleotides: TGTGCCAGCAGCTCACTGGACAGGGGAAGCAAGCAGTTCTTC. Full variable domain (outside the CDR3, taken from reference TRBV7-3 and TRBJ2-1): GAGVSQTPSNKVTEKGKYVELRCDPISGHTALYWYRQSLGQGPEFLIYFQGTGAADDSGLPNDRFFAVRPEGSVSTLKIQRTERGDSAVYLCASSSLDRGSKQFFGPGTRLTVL.